The entry below describes one T cell receptor beta chain. The data were taken from a study of OX40 agonist ivuxolimab in advanced cancers. Study summary: Of the participants, over 30% had some prior anti-PD-1, anti-PD-L1 or anti-CTLA-4 therapy, which was allowed.

CDR3 length: 14 amino acids. V was shortened by 1 base and J by 1 base, with 8 bases between the two germline ends. The germline V gene has CDR1 LGHNA and CDR2 YSLEER. Clones were read by immunoSEQ multiplex PCR, and TCRdb kept only the in-frame ones, dropping some. Of tens of thousands of clones in the sample, 80% to 90% are singletons; the top ten hold around 6%. This clonotype originated in an adult with an advanced solid tumor such as melanoma, head and neck, liver or kidney cancer. This chain links TRBV4-3 with TRBJ2-7, with unresolved D. The material sequenced was CD4+ or CD8+ T cells sorted from blood, taken in a trial of the OX40 agonist ivuxolimab. The CDR3: CASSQVMGSYEQYF. CDR3 in DNA: TGCGCCAGCAGCCAAGTCATGGGTTCCTACGAGCAGTACTTC.